Below, 18 T cell receptor beta chains from the same sample are listed, as sequenced in a study of radiotherapy plus CTLA-4 blockade in lung cancer. Generated by immunoSEQ multiplex PCR, the TCRdb table keeps only in-frame clones and is missing some. This table has about 88,000 clones, approximately 79% appearing once. Material: peripheral blood, obtained from a patient treated with radiotherapy plus ipilimumab. These receptors all come from a human donor with non-small cell lung cancer that progressed on radiotherapy plus ipilimumab.

The gene calls are TRBV7-8 and TRBJ1-2; TRBD1 might be the D (6 bases). The CDR3 is 18 residues long. Germline assignment: CDR1 SGHVS and CDR2 FQNEAQ. The V and J ends lost 1 base and 2 bases respectively, with 20 bases between them. The CDR3 region is CASSLGLIEGQLNYGYTF. The CDR3 nucleotides are TGTGCCAGCAGCTTAGGACTAATAGAGGGACAACTCAACTATGGCTACACCTTC.

The chain combines TRBV19 with TRBJ2-5; D is unclear. This CDR3 spans 13 amino acids. The germline gives CDR1 LNHDA, CDR2 SQIVND (reference sequence). V dropped 4 bases and J dropped 5 bases, with 11 bases sitting between them. The CDR3 region has the DNA TGTGCCAGTAGTAGGAACGGTCGGGAGACCCAGTACTTC. Translation gives CASSRNGRETQYF.

The chain links TRBV13 to TRBJ2-7; 9 bases line up with TRBD1. The CDR3 sequence is 13 residues long. The germline gives CDR1 PRHDT, CDR2 FYEKMQ (reference sequence). J gave up 3 bases and V 3 bases, and 0 bases lay outside the gene matches. CDR3 sequence (DNA): TGTGCCAGCAGCTTGGGACAGGGCTACGAGCAGTACTTC. Protein sequence: CASSLGQGYEQYF.

The chain employs TRBV6-5 and TRBJ1-4; 9 nucleotides line up with TRBD1. CDR3 length: 15 amino acids. V shed 5 bases, J shed 5 bases, and the junction held 6 bases outside the gene matches. CDR1 and CDR2 (germline): MNHEY, SVGAGI. CDR3 sequence (DNA): TGTGCCAGCAGTACTACCGGGACAGGGAATGAAAAACTGTTTTTT. It is translated as CASSTTGTGNEKLFF.

The chain uses TRBV29-1 and TRBJ2-1; 10 bases align to TRBD2. Per the germline V gene, CDR1 is SQVTM and CDR2 is ANQGSEA. The J segment lost 8 bases and the V segment lost 8 bases, leaving 12 bases of the junction unmatched. The CDR3 contains 14 residues. Written as DNA, the CDR3 is TGCAGCCTGGCGGCTAGCGGGAGTGGGTATGAGCAGTTCTTC. Residues: CSLAASGSGYEQFF.

This chain links TRBV28 with TRBJ2-7; D gene unclear. There are 14 residues in the CDR3. Germline V gives CDR1 MDHEN, CDR2 SYDVKM. The V end lost 3 bases, the J end lost 0 bases, and 9 bases lay between the germline ends. CDR3 amino acids: CASSFQPSSYEQYF. The CDR3 nucleotides read TGTGCCAGCAGTTTTCAGCCTAGCTCCTACGAGCAGTACTTC.

This clone has only one observation. The CDR3 DNA sequence: TGTGCCAGCAGCTTAGGGACTAGCGGGGGGGGAGAGACCCAGTACTTC. Residues: CASSLGTSGGGETQYF. This sequence joins TRBV11-2 and TRBJ2-5, with 15 bases fitting TRBD2. Unmatched junction bases numbered 1, after V lost 1 base and J lost 4 bases. Germline lookup yields CDR1 SGHAT and CDR2 FQNNGV. The CDR3 length is 16 residues.

This chain connects TRBV13 to TRBJ1-6, with a tentative D call TRBD1 (5 bases). Germline CDR1 and CDR2: PRHDT and FYEKMQ (reference sequence). Trimming shortened V by 3 bases and J by 7 bases, and 13 bases separated the two germline ends. This CDR3 comprises 15 residues. Here the CDR3 DNA reads TGTGCCAGCAGCTTCCAAGACAGCTCCAATTCACCCCTCCACTTT. Residues: CASSFQDSSNSPLHF.

This clone was seen once. V is TRBV5-1 and J is TRBJ2-1; no clear D. The germline V gene has CDR1 SGHRS and CDR2 YFSETQ. V lost 4 bases, J lost 1 base, and 12 bases lay in between. The CDR3 length is 15 residues. This CDR3 is CASSLVGPSYNEQFF. In nucleotides, the CDR3 is TGCGCCAGCAGCCTCGTGGGCCCTTCCTACAATGAGCAGTTCTTC.

The V call is TRBV5-1, the J call TRBJ2-5; 11 bases fit TRBD1. V lost 0 bases, J lost 3 bases, and 7 bases stayed unmatched. This CDR3 contains 17 residues. Germline CDR1 SGHRS, CDR2 YFSETQ. CDR3 coding DNA: TGCGCCAGCAGCTTGGGGTCTAGGACAGGGGGCAAAGAGACCCAGTACTTC. It translates to CASSLGSRTGGKETQYF.

This clone was picked up a small number of times. The CDR3 DNA reads TGTGCCAGCAGTTACGGAGGGGGCCCAGATACGCAGTATTTT. Its translation is CASSYGGGPDTQYF. The rearrangement links TRBV6-6 to TRBJ2-3; TRBD1 is a possible D gene (7 bases). The CDR3 totals 14 residues. Germline V gives CDR1 MNHNY, CDR2 SVGAGI (reference sequence). V shed 2 bases and J shed 4 bases, with 10 bases lying between them.

This chain uses TRBV11-3 with TRBJ2-6, with D possibly matching TRBD1 (6 bases). Trimming shortened V by 5 bases and J by 1 base, and 9 bases separated the two germline ends. Germline V gives CDR1 SGHNT, CDR2 YENEEA. The CDR3 spans 15 residues. DNA for the CDR3: TGTGCCAGCAGCCAGACAGGTTCTGGGGCCAACGTCCTGACTTTC. Translation gives CASSQTGSGANVLTF.

V and J are TRBV30 and TRBJ1-2; D is undetermined. The CDR3 loop spans 13 amino acids. Per germline, CDR1 GTSNPN and CDR2 SVGIG (reference sequence). V lost 0 bases to trimming and J lost 2 bases, with 7 bases between them. CDR3 protein: CAWSVPGNYGYTF. CDR3 nucleotide sequence: TGTGCCTGGAGTGTACCGGGGAACTATGGCTACACCTTC.

With respect to this clone: The junction does not match germline at one end; this may be a read error. The CDR3 DNA is TGCAGCGTGGAAGGACAAAGCGGGAGCGGGAACAATGAGCAGTTCTTC. This gives the protein CSVEGQSGSGNNEQFF. The chain links TRBV29-1 to TRBJ2-1, with TRBD2 matching 8 bases. Germline CDR1 SQVTM, CDR2 ANQGSEA. The CDR3 has 16 amino acids.

The V and J genes are TRBV15 and TRBJ2-1, with 14 bases matching TRBD2. V was clipped by 5 bases and J by 8 bases; unmatched bases: 8. In germline, CDR1 is LNHNV, CDR2 YYDKDF (reference sequence). This CDR3 is built from 16 residues. CDR3: CATSPQSTSGRDEQFF. CDR3 DNA sequence: TGTGCCACCAGCCCCCAGTCGACTAGCGGGAGGGATGAGCAGTTCTTC.

This clone was seen only a few times. J is TRBJ2-3 and V is TRBV7-3; 13 nucleotides line up with TRBD2. The CDR3 has 16 amino acids. Per the germline V gene, CDR1 is SGHTA and CDR2 is FQGTGA. Germline trimming cut 3 bases from V and 3 bases from J; bases unmatched to any gene: 3. CDR3 in amino acids: CASSFGTSGVTDTQYF. In DNA, the CDR3 is TGTGCCAGCAGCTTCGGGACTAGCGGGGTGACAGATACGCAGTATTTT.

The rearrangement uses TRBV6-4 and TRBJ1-1; tentative D call: TRBD1 (6 bases). The CDR3 has 16 residues. Germline assignment: CDR1 MRHNA and CDR2 SNTAGT. With 7 bases removed from V and 5 bases from J, the gap between germline ends came to 23 bases. CDR3 region: CASTPTIGGRRTEAFF. DNA of the CDR3: TGTGCCAGCACCCCGACTATTGGGGGGCGACGGACTGAAGCTTTCTTT.

This clone was recorded a few times. The V call is TRBV19, the J call TRBJ1-2, with a tentative D call TRBD1 (6 bases). V lost 8 bases, J lost 2 bases, and 21 bases lay in between. This CDR3 contains 16 residues. Germline V gene data show CDR1 as LNHDA and CDR2 as SQIVND (reference sequence). The CDR3 bases are TGTGCCAGTCATATGGGGGGGCAAGGACCCAACTATGGCTACACCTTC. Protein product: CASHMGGQGPNYGYTF.